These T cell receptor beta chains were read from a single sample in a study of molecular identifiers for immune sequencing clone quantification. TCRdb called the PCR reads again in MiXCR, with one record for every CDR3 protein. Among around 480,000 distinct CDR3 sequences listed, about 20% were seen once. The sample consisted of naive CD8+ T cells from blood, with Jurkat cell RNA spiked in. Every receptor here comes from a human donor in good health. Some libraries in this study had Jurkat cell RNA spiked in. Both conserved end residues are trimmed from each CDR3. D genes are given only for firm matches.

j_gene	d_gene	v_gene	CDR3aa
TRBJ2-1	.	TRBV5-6	ASSLLAGTYNEQF
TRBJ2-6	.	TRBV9	ASQGWSDVSGANVLT
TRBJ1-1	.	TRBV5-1	ASSLTQQNTEAF
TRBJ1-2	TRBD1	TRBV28	ASSFTGQRYGYT
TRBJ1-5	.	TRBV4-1	ASSQAETQVPQH
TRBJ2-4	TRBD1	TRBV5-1	ASRVQGALDIQY
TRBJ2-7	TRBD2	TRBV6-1	ASTLGLAGSYEQY
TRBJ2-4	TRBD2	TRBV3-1	ASSLGGGENIQY
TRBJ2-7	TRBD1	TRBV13	ASSLVDRNYEQY
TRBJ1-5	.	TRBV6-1	ASGTTDISNQPQH
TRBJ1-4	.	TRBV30	AWNPGDINEKLF
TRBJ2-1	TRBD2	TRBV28	ASSHGTSEINEQF
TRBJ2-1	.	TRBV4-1	ASSQTDSDLEYNEQF
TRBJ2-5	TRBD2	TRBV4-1	ASSQRPLPGLAGGPVQETQY
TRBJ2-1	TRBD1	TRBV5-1	ASSLGQGAFIEQF
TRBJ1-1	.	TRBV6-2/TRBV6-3	ASSYYSGNTEAF
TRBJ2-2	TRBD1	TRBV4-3	ASSQDDPGTGGWNTGELF
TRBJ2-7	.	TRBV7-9	ASSPQGRGMGYEQY
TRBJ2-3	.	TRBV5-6	ASSFGYPSTQY
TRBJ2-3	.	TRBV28	ASSLSLSSTDTQY
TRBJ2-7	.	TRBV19	ASSIDPSYEQY
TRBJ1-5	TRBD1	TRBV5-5	ASSLTGGDWQPQH
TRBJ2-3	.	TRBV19	ASLADRTDTQY
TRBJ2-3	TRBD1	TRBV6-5	ASSPGTGTDTQC
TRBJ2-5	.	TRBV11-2	ASSSLTAYQETQY
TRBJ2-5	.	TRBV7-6	ASSLLLGPQETQY
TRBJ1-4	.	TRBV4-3	ASSQGPSGDEKLF
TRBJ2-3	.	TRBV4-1	ASSQVVAGPSTDTQC
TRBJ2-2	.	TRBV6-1	ASSGPPGTHRTWELF
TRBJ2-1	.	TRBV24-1	ATSRVKGNEQF
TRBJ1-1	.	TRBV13	ASSLNSVKNTEAF
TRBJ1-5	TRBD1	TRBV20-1	SAQDRVVKPQH
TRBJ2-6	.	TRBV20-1	SATDISSGANVLT
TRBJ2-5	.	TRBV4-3	ASSQGTSTRETQH
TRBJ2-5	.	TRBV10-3	AISETGSETQY
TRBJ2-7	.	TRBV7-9	ASTSRGGSYEQY